This TCR beta chain comes out of a study of blood T cell repertoires in COVID-19. Study-wide background: COVID-19 samples from acute and convalescent phases originated in the United States, Italy and Spain. Sample material is recorded as cDNA or gDNA derived from T cells, B-cell-depleted T cells, or PBMCs.

This CDR3 comprises 15 residues. Germline CDR1 and CDR2: MGHRA and YSYEKL. The V gene end was trimmed by 0 bases and the J gene end by 7 bases; junction bases not matched to a gene: 6. This clone showed up many times. TCRdb's table, derived via immunoSEQ multiplex PCR, lists solely in-frame clones and lacks some. The sample records about 240,000 clones, approximately 83% being singletons. Participant ages covered roughly 18 to 89 years across about 25 US areas. Participants' reported clinical history set cohort assignment. The gene calls are TRBV4-1 and TRBJ2-1, with 7 bases identical to TRBD1. The clonotype comes from a woman aged 40 to 50 with acute COVID-19. Input material: PBMCs or T cells enriched from blood (not recorded which). The CDR3 sequence: CASSQDKGAKNEQFF. The CDR3 DNA follows: TGCGCCAGCAGCCAAGATAAGGGGGCTAAGAATGAGCAGTTCTTC.